This entry features one T cell receptor (beta chain) sequence. The CDR3 extends over 14 amino acids. The J segment lost 3 bases and the V segment lost 4 bases, leaving 4 bases of the junction unmatched. Germline CDR1 and CDR2: LGHDT and YNNKEL (reference sequence). Original methodology: Amplification from reference gene primers served as the basis for estimated nucleated cell counts. Sequenced by immunoSEQ multiplex PCR; TCRdb stores in-frame clones only, minus some. Clone size and V and J calls were adopted from that table, with D and trimming inferred from the DNA. The sample consists of around 100,000 clones, roughly 85% of them appearing once. This specimen belongs to a study of blood T cell repertoires in COVID-19. Overall study context: Sample material is recorded as cDNA or gDNA derived from T cells, B-cell-depleted T cells, or PBMCs.

The J gene is TRBJ2-5, the V gene TRBV3-1 (or the pseudogene TRBV3-2), with TRBD2 identical over 8 bases. The sample consisted of peripheral blood. The TCR sequence derives from a human donor in a cohort sampled during active COVID-19. This CDR3 reads CASSPPLAEETQYF. The CDR3 nucleotides are TGTGCCAGCAGCCCCCCACTAGCGGAAGAGACCCAGTACTTC.